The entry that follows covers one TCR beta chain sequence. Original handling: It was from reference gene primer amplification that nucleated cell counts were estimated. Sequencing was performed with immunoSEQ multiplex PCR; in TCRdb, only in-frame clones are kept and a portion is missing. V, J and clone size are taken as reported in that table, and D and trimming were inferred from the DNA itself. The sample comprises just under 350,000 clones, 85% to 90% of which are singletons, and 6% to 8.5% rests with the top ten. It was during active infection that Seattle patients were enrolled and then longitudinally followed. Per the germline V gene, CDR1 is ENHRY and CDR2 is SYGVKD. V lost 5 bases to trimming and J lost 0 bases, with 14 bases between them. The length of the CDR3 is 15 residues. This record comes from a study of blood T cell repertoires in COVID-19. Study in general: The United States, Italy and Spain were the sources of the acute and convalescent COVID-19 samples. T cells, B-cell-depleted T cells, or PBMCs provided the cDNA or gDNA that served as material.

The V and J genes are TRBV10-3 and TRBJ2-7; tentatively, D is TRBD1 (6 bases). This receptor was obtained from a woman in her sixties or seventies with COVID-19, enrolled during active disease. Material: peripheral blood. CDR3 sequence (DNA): TGTGCCATCAGTCAGGGGCCCAGGAGCTCCTACGAGCAGTACTTC. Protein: CAISQGPRSSYEQYF.